The rows below give T cell receptor beta chains drawn from one sample of a study of blood T cells in healthy people across ages. TCRdb recomputed calls from the 5' RACE reads with MiXCR, one row per CDR3 protein. The table shows roughly 700,000 distinct CDR3 sequences, with around 48% occurring only once. Sequenced material: blood. The receptor set was obtained from a woman aged 60 to 75 in good health. The CDR3 runs from the conserved cysteine through the conserved F or W. D genes are given only for firm matches. Rows may omit the clone size; those that give it use once, few, many or a size class.

V gene,D gene,clone size,J gene,CDR3 DNA,CDR3 protein
TRBV4-3,.,few,TRBJ2-4,TGCGCCAGCAGCCAAATGATTAGTGGGAAAAACATTCAGTACTTC,CASSQMISGKNIQYF
TRBV20-1,.,few,TRBJ2-1,TGCAGTGGGGGAAAGAGAAGGGGCAGTGAGCAGTTCTTC,CSGGKRRGSEQFF
TRBV27,.,.,TRBJ2-7,TGTGCCAGCAGTTTAATGGGAGACTACCCCTACGAGCAGTACTTC,CASSLMGDYPYEQYF
TRBV7-2,.,.,TRBJ1-1,TGTGCCAGCAGCACTCGACAGAGCAACACTGAAGCTTTCTTT,CASSTRQSNTEAFF
TRBV7-8,.,.,TRBJ2-7,TGTGCCAGCAGCCGGGACTTAAGCTCCTACGAGCAGTACTTC,CASSRDLSSYEQYF
TRBV12-3/TRBV12-4,.,.,TRBJ2-7,TGTGCCAGCAGTTTATACTTGGGATCGGGCTACGAGCAGTACTTC,CASSLYLGSGYEQYF
TRBV5-1,TRBD1,.,TRBJ2-7,TGCGCCAGCAGGGCCGGGACAGGGAATTCCTACGAGCAGTACTTC,CASRAGTGNSYEQYF
TRBV24-1,TRBD1,.,TRBJ2-1,TGTGCCACCAGTGCTACGCACAGGGGAAACGACAATGGGCAGTTCTTC,CATSATHRGNDNGQFF
TRBV7-9,.,.,TRBJ2-2,TGTGCCAGCAGCCGAGGTGACACCGGGGAGCTGTTTTTT,CASSRGDTGELFF
TRBV20-1,.,.,TRBJ2-7,TGCAGTGCTTATGGACGGCAGACCTCCTACGAGCAGTACTTC,CSAYGRQTSYEQYF
TRBV6-1,.,.,TRBJ2-1,TGTGCCAGCAGTGAATTGCTTGGGCAACCCGTAGACAATGAGCAGTTCTTC,CASSELLGQPVDNEQFF
TRBV6-2/TRBV6-3,.,.,TRBJ2-7,TGTGCCAGCCGACTTGGTCGGGCCTACGAGCAGTACTTC,CASRLGRAYEQYF
TRBV12-3/TRBV12-4,.,.,TRBJ1-1,TGTGCCAGCAGACCATCAGGGTTACCTGAAGCTTTCTTT,CASRPSGLPEAFF
TRBV29-1,.,.,TRBJ2-1,TGCAGCGGCGAACCCCGGAGCTCCTACAATGAGCAGTTCTTC,CSGEPRSSYNEQFF
TRBV10-3,TRBD2,.,TRBJ2-3,TGTGCCATCAGAGGACTAGCGGGCTCCACAGATGCGCAGTATTTT,CAIRGLAGSTDAQYF
TRBV7-9,TRBD1,.,TRBJ1-1,TGTGCCAGCAGCTTGACAGGGAGTACTGAAGCTTTCTTT,CASSLTGSTEAFF
TRBV6-5,TRBD2,.,TRBJ2-5,TGTGCCAGCAGTTACTCGATTCGGGGGGGAGAGACCCAGTACTTC,CASSYSIRGGETQYF
TRBV11-2,TRBD2,.,TRBJ2-2,TGTGCCAGCAGCTTTCGGGTAGCGGGATCCTGGGAGCTGTTTTTT,CASSFRVAGSWELFF
TRBV5-1,TRBD1,.,TRBJ1-4,TGCGCCAGCAGCTTGGGACAGGGGATCTTTCAAAAACTGTTTTTT,CASSLGQGIFQKLFF
TRBV5-4,TRBD1,few,TRBJ2-7,TGTGCCAGCAGCCTTAGTGGGACAGATAACGAGCAGTACTTC,CASSLSGTDNEQYF
TRBV7-9,TRBD1,few,TRBJ2-7,TGTGCCAGCAGCTTAGCGTCGGGACAGCCAAACGAGCAGTACTTC,CASSLASGQPNEQYF
TRBV7-9,.,.,TRBJ1-4,TGTGCCAACAGCTACAGGGAAAAACTGTTTTTT,CANSYREKLFF
TRBV10-3,.,.,TRBJ1-6,TGTGCCATCACCCGGGACACCGATAATTCACCCCTCCACTTT,CAITRDTDNSPLHF
TRBV20-1,.,.,TRBJ2-3,TGCAGTGCTCGGGACCGGGACTGGGGGGCGGATACGCAGTATTTT,CSARDRDWGADTQYF
TRBV25-1,TRBD1,.,TRBJ1-6,TGTGCCAGCAGTGCGACAGGGAAATGGAATTCACCCCTCCACTTT,CASSATGKWNSPLHF
TRBV4-3,.,few,TRBJ1-4,TGCGCCAGCAGCCAAGAACGAGGCCCTGCAACTAATGAAAAACTGTTTTTT,CASSQERGPATNEKLFF
TRBV2,TRBD2,.,TRBJ2-3,TGTGCCAGCAGTGCGGTAGCGGGAGGACTTGGCACAGATACGCAGTATTTT,CASSAVAGGLGTDTQYF
TRBV6-2/TRBV6-3,TRBD1,few,TRBJ2-7,TGTGCCAGCAGTTACTCGGTATCGGGACAGGGGTCCCACCACTACGAGCAGTACTTC,CASSYSVSGQGSHHYEQYF
TRBV20-1,.,.,TRBJ2-4,TGCAGTACTAGCCAACCGGACATTCAGTACTTC,CSTSQPDIQYF
TRBV5-1,TRBD1,.,TRBJ1-6,TGCGCCAGCAGCTTGTCGACAGGGGGCGCGAATTCACCCCTCCACTTT,CASSLSTGGANSPLHF
TRBV7-2,.,.,TRBJ2-5,TGTGCCAGCAGCATGGGGTTAGAGACCCAGTACTTC,CASSMGLETQYF
TRBV7-2,TRBD2,.,TRBJ2-5,TGTGCCAGCAGCCGCGCCCTAGCGGGAGAGACCCAGTACTTC,CASSRALAGETQYF
TRBV12-3/TRBV12-4,TRBD2,.,TRBJ2-3,TGTGCCAGCAGTTTCGCGGGAGTGGTGGTTGATACGCAGTATTTT,CASSFAGVVVDTQYF
TRBV7-2,TRBD1,.,TRBJ2-2,TGTGCCAGCAGCCCTGACAGGGGGCTACACGGGGAGCTGTTTTTT,CASSPDRGLHGELFF
TRBV4-3,TRBD1,.,TRBJ1-4,TGCACCAGCAGCCAAGTCATCGGACAGGGATCCGAAAAACTGTTTTTT,CTSSQVIGQGSEKLFF
TRBV20-1,.,few,TRBJ2-1,TGCAGTCCCCTGGGGAATGAGCAGTTCTTC,CSPLGNEQFF
TRBV5-1,.,few,TRBJ2-3,TGCGCCAGCAGCACAGGGAATTCTGGGAGGACAGATACGCAGTATTTT,CASSTGNSGRTDTQYF
TRBV7-2,.,.,TRBJ2-3,TGTGCCAGCAGCCCTAGACAGGGAGGAGACACAGATACGCAGTATTTT,CASSPRQGGDTDTQYF
TRBV20-1,.,.,TRBJ2-5,TGCAGTGCTAGAGACAGGCAACAGGGTGAGACCCAGTACTTC,CSARDRQQGETQYF
TRBV20-1,.,.,TRBJ2-5,TGCAGTGCAGGACTCGTCGAAGAGACCCAGTACTTC,CSAGLVEETQYF